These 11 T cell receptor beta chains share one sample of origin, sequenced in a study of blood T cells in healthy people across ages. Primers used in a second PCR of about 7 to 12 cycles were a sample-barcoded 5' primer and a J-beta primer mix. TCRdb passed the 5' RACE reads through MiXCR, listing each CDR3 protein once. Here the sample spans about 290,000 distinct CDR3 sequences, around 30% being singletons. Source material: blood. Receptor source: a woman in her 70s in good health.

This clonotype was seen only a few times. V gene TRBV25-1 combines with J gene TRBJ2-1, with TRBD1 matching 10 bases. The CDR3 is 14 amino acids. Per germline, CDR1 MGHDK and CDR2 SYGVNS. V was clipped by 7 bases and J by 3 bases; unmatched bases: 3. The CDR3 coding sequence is TGTGCCAGCACGGGACAGGGGTTCTACAATGAGCAGTTCTTC. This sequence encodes CASTGQGFYNEQFF.

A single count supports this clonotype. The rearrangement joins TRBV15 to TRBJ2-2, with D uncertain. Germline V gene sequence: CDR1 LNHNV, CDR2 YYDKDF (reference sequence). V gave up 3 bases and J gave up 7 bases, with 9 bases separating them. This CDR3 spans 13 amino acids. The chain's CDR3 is CATSRGRYGELFF. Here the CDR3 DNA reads TGTGCCACCAGCAGGGGCCGTTACGGGGAGCTGTTTTTT. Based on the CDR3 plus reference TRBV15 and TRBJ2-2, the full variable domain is DAMVIQNPRYQVTQFGKPVTLSCSQTLNHNVMYWYQQKSSQAPKLLFHYYDKDFNNEADTPDNFQSRRPNTSFCFLDIRSPGLGDTAMYLCATSRGRYGELFFGEGSRLTVL.

The CDR3 spells CSARSFGDLGTDTQYF. The CDR3, as DNA: TGCAGTGCTAGGTCCTTTGGGGATTTGGGCACAGATACGCAGTATTTT. The chain carries TRBV20-1 and TRBJ2-3; D remains ambiguous. V was pared by 3 bases and J by 1 base, with 17 bases between. CDR3 length equals 16 residues. In germline, CDR1 is DFQATT, CDR2 SNEGSKA (reference sequence).

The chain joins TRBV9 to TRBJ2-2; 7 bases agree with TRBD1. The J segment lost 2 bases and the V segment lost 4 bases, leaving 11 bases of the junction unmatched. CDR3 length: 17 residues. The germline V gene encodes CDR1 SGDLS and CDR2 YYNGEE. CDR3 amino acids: CASSPRWDRINTGELFF. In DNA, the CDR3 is TGTGCCAGCAGCCCCCGCTGGGACAGAATAAACACCGGGGAGCTGTTTTTT.

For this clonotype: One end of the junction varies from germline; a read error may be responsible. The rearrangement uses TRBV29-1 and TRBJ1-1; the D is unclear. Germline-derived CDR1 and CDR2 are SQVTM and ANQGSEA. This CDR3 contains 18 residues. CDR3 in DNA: TGCAGCGTTGAAGGGCCAGGCCTGGGCGTACCTCGGAACGCTGAAGCTTTCTTT. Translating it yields CSVEGPGLGVPRNAEAFF.

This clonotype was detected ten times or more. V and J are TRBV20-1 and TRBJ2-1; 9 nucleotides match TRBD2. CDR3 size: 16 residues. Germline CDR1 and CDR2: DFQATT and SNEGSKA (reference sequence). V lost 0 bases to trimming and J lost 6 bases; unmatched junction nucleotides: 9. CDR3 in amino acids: CSARDRVAGGVNEQFF. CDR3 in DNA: TGCAGTGCTAGAGATCGGGTCGCGGGAGGGGTCAATGAGCAGTTCTTC.

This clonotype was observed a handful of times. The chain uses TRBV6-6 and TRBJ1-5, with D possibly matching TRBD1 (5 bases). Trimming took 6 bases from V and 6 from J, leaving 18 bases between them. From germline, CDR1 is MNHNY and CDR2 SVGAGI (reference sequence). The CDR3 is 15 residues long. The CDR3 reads CASRHDSNPSQPQHF. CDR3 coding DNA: TGTGCCAGCAGGCACGACAGTAACCCAAGTCAGCCCCAGCATTTT.

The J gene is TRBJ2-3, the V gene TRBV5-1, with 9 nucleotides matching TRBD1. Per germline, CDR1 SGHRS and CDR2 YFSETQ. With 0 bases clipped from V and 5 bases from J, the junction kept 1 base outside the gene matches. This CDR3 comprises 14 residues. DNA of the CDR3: TGCGCCAGCAGCTTGGGACAGGGGGGAGATACGCAGTATTTT. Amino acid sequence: CASSLGQGGDTQYF.

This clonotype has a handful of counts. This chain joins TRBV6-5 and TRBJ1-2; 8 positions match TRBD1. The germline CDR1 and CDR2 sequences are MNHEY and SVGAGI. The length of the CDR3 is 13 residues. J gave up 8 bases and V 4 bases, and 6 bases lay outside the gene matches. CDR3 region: CASSFEAGGGYTF. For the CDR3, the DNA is TGTGCCAGCAGTTTCGAGGCAGGGGGCGGCTACACCTTC.

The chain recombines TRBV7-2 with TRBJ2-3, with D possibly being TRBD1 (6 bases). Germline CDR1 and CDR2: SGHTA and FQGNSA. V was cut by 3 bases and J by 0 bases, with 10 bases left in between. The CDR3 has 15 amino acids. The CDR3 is CASSLRRGSTDTQYF. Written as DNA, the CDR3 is TGTGCCAGCAGCTTGAGAAGGGGGAGCACAGATACGCAGTATTTT. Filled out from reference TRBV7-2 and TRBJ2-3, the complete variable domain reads GAGVSQSPSNKVTEKGKDVELRCDPISGHTALYWYRQSLGQGLEFLIYFQGNSAPDKSGLPSDRFSAERTGGSVSTLTIQRTQQEDSAVYLCASSLRRGSTDTQYFGPGTRLTVL.

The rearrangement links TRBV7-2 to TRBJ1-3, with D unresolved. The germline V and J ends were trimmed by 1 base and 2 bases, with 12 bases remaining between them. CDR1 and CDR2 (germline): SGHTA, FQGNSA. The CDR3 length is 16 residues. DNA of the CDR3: TGTACCAGCAGCTTAGTATACATAGTGGCTGGAAACACCATATATTTT. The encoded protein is CTSSLVYIVAGNTIYF.